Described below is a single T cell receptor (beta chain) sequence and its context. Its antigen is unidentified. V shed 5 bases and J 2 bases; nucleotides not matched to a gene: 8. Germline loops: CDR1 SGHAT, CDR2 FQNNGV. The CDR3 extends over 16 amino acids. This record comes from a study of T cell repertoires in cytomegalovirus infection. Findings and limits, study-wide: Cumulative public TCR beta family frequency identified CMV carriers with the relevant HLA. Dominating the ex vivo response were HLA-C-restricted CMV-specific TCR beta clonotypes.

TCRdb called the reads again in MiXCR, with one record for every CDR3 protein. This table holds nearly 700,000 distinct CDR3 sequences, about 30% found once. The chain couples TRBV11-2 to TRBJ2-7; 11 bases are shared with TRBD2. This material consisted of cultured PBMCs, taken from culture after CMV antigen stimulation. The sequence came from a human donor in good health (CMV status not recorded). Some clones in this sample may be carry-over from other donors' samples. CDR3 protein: CASSPFTSGSPYEQYF. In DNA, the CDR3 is TGTGCCAGCAGCCCATTCACTAGCGGGAGCCCCTACGAGCAGTACTTC.